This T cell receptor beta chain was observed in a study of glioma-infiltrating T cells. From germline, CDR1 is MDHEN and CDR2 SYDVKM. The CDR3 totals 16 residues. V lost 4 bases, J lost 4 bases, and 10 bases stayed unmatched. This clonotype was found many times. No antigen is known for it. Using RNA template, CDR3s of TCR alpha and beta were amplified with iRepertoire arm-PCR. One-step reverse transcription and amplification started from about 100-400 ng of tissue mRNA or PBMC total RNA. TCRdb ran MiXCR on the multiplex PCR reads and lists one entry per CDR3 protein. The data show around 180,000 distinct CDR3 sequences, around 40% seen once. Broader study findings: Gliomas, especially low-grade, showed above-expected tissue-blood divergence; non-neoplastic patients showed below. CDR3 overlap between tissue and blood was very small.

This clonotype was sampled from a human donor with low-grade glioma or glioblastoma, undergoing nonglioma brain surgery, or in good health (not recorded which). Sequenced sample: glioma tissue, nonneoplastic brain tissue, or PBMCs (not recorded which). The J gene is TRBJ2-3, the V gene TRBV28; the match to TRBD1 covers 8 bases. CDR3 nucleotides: TGTGCCAGCAGTTCCCGGACAGGGACGCTTTCAGATACGCAGTATTTT. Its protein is CASSSRTGTLSDTQYF. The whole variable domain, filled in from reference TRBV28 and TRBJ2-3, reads DVKVTQSSRYLVKRTGEKVFLECVQDMDHENMFWYRQDPGLGLRLIYFSYDVKMKEKGDIPEGYSVSREKKERFSLILESASTNQTSMYLCASSSRTGTLSDTQYFGPGTRLTVL.